These 9 T cell receptor beta chains were sequenced from one sample in a study of cytomegalovirus exposure and HLA in healthy donors. The PCR used 60 Vbeta and 13 Jbeta primers. TCRdb's copy holds only in-frame clones and misses some; the assay was immunoSEQ multiplex PCR. The table shows 120,000 to 150,000 clones, with roughly three quarters occurring only once. Sequencing was done on a sample of PBMCs. These receptor sequences come from a man aged 18 to 30 in good health and CMV-seronegative.

Concerning this clone itself: The sample carries other DNA sequences with the same CDR3. The rearrangement uses TRBV4-2 and TRBJ2-3, with 11 bases that match TRBD1. This CDR3 region has 17 residues. With 0 bases clipped from V and 4 bases from J, the junction kept 6 bases outside the gene matches. In germline, CDR1 is LGHNA, CDR2 YNFKEQ. In DNA, the CDR3 is TGTGCCAGCAGCCAAGATGGGGAGGGACAGGGGGCAGATACGCAGTATTTT. Protein: CASSQDGEGQGADTQYF.

This clone was counted a single time. The chain carries TRBV14 and TRBJ2-7; possible D gene TRBD2, 5 bases. The CDR3 loop spans 15 amino acids. Between the trimmed V and J ends, which lost 4 bases and 0 bases, there was a span of 13 bases. Germline V CDR1 and CDR2: SGHDN, FVKESK. CDR3 residues: CASSRNSGSSYEQYF. CDR3 coding DNA: TGTGCCAGCAGCCGCAACAGTGGGAGCTCCTACGAGCAGTACTTC. The full variable domain, rest sourced from reference TRBV14 and TRBJ2-7, is EAGVTQFPSHSVIEKGQTVTLRCDPISGHDNLYWYRRVMGKEIKFLLHFVKESKQDESGMPNNRFLAERTGGTYSTLKVQPAELEDSGVYFCASSRNSGSSYEQYFGPGTRLTVT.

J is TRBJ1-3 and V is TRBV11-2; 7 bases are a match to TRBD1. The trim removed 1 base at V and 8 bases at J, leaving 8 bases unmatched. CDR3 length: 15 residues. Looked up from germline, CDR1 is SGHAT and CDR2 is FQNNGV. DNA for the CDR3: TGTGCCAGCAGCTTAGCGCTAGACAGGGCGGACACCATATATTTT. It codes for CASSLALDRADTIYF.

The V call is TRBV7-3, the J call TRBJ2-7, with a weak D call TRBD1 (6 bases). There are 13 residues in the CDR3. Per germline, CDR1 SGHTA and CDR2 FQGTGA. The germline V and J ends were trimmed by 5 bases and 9 bases, with 17 bases remaining between them. As DNA, the CDR3 is TGTGCCAGCAGCCCTGCACAGGGACGGGGGCAGTACTTC. It codes for CASSPAQGRGQYF.

The chain recombines TRBV7-2 with TRBJ2-7; D not certain. Germline assignment: CDR1 SGHTA and CDR2 FQGNSA. V shed 3 bases and J shed 3 bases, with 18 bases lying between them. The CDR3 runs to 16 residues. CDR3 sequence: CASSFRLGPSLYEQYF. For the CDR3, the DNA is TGTGCCAGCAGCTTTAGACTTGGTCCGTCTCTCTACGAGCAGTACTTC.

The rearrangement joins TRBV4-2 to TRBJ2-5, with 7 nucleotides matching TRBD2. Unmatched junction bases numbered 8, after V lost 1 base and J lost 0 bases. Germline assignment: CDR1 LGHNA and CDR2 YNFKEQ. The CDR3 totals 17 residues. The CDR3 DNA sequence: TGTGCCAGCAGCCAAGGGGGCAGCGGGGCGTACCAAGAGACCCAGTACTTC. Amino acid sequence: CASSQGGSGAYQETQYF.

This chain uses TRBV6-1 with TRBJ2-1, with 9 bases aligning to TRBD1. Losses at the gene ends were 6 bases for V and 3 bases for J; bases not matched to a gene: 6. Germline V gene sequence: CDR1 MNHNS, CDR2 SASEGT. The CDR3 contains 15 residues. The CDR3 reads CASSQGQGIYNEQFF. Written as DNA, the CDR3 is TGTGCCAGCAGCCAAGGACAGGGGATCTACAATGAGCAGTTCTTC.

The genes are TRBV6-5 and TRBJ1-5; D is possibly TRBD1 (6 bases). The CDR3 has 13 amino acids. In germline, CDR1 is MNHEY, CDR2 SVGAGI. V was trimmed by 4 bases and J by 4 bases, leaving 8 bases between them. DNA of the CDR3: TGTGCCAGCAGTTGGACAGCTAATCAGCCCCAGCATTTT. Translated, it gives CASSWTANQPQHF.

This clone was seen a single time. CDR3 region: CASKRREDTEAFF. The CDR3 DNA sequence: TGCGCCAGCAAACGAAGAGAGGACACTGAAGCTTTCTTT. The V gene is TRBV10-1, the J gene TRBJ1-1; D not resolved. The CDR3 is 13 amino acids. Trimming took off 7 bases at V and 3 bases at J, with 12 bases between the two ends. The germline V gene encodes CDR1 WNHNN and CDR2 SYGVQD (reference sequence).